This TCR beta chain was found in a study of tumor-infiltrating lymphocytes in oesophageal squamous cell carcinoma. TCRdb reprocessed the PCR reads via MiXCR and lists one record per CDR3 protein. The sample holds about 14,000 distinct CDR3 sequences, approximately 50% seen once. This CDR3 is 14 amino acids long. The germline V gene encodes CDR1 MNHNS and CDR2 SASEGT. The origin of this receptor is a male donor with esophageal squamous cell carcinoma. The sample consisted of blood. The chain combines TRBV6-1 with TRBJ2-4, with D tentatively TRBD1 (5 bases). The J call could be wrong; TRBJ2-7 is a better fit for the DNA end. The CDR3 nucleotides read TGTGCCAGCAGTGAATTACGGACAACCTACGAGCAGTACTTC. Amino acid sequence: CASSELRTTYEQYF.